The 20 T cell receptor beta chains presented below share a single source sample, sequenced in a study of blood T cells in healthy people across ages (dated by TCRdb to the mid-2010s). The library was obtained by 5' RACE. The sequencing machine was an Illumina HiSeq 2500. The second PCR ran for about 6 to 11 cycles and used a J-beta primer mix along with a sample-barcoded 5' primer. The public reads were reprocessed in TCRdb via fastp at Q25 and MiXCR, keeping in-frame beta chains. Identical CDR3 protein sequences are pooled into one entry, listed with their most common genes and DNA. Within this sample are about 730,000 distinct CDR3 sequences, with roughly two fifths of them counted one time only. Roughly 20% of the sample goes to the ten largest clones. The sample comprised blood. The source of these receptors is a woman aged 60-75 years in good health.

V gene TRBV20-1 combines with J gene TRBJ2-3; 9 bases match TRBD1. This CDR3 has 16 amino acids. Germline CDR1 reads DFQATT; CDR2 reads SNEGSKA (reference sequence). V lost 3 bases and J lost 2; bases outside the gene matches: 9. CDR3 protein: CSARPLTGGNTDTQYF. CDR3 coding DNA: TGCAGTGCTAGGCCCTTGACAGGGGGGAACACAGATACGCAGTATTTT.

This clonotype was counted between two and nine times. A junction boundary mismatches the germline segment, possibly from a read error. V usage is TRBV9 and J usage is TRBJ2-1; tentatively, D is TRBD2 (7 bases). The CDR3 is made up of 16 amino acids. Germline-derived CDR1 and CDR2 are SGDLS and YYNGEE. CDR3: CASSVSEGGPGNEQFF. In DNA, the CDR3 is TGTGCCAGTAGCGTATCTGAGGGGGGGCCGGGGAATGAGCAGTTCTTC. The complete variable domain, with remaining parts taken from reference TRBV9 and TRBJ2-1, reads DSGVTQTPKHLITATGQRVTLRCSPRSGDLSVYWYQQSLDQGLQFLIQYYNGEERAKGNILERFSAQQFPDLHSELNLSSLELGDSALYFCASSVSEGGPGNEQFFGPGTRLTVL.

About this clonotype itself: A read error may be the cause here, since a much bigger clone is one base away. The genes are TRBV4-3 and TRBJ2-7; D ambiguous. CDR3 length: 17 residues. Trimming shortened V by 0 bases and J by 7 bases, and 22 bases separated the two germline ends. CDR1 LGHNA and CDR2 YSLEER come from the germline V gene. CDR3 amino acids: CASSQDTAVVSYNEQYF. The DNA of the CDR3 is TGCGCCAGCAGCCAAGATACCGCAGTAGTGTCCTACAATGAGCAGTACTTC.

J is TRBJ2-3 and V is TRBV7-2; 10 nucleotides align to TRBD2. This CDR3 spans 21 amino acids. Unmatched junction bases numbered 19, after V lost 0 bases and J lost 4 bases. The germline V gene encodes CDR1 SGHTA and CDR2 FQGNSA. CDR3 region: CASSLARSPILAGGLPDTQYF. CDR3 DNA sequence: TGTGCCAGCAGCTTAGCCCGATCCCCAATTTTAGCGGGAGGTTTGCCAGATACGCAGTATTTT.

Here the CDR3 DNA reads TGTGCCAGCAGTCGGACAGGGCTATTTAATTCACCCCTCCACTTT. It translates to CASSRTGLFNSPLHF. The rearrangement uses TRBV12-3 or TRBV12-4 and TRBJ1-6; 8 bases agree with TRBD1. This CDR3 contains 15 residues. The ends lost 5 bases at V and 6 bases at J; junction bases unmatched: 6.

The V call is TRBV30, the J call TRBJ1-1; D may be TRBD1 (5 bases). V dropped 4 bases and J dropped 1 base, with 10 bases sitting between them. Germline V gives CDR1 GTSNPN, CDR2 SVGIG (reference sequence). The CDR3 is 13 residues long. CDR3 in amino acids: CAWIRVWNTEAFF. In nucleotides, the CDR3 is TGTGCCTGGATCAGGGTTTGGAACACTGAAGCTTTCTTT.

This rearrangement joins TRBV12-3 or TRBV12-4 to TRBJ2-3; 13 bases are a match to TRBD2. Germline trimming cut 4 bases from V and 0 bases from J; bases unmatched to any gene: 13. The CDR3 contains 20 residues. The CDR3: CASSWLGGTSGVGSTDTQYF. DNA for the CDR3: TGTGCCAGCAGTTGGTTAGGCGGGACTAGCGGGGTCGGGAGCACAGATACGCAGTATTTT.

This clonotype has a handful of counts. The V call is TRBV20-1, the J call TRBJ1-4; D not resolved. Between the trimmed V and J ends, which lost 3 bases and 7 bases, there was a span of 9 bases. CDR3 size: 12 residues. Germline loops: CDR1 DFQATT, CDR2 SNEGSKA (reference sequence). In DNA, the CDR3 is TGCAGTGCTAGGAAGAGTCTTGAAAAACTGTTTTTT. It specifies CSARKSLEKLFF.

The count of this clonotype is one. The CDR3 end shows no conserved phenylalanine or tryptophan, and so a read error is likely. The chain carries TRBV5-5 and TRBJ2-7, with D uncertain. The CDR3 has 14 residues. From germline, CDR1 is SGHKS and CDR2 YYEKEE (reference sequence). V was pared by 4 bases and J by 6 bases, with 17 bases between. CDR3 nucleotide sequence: TGTGCCAGCAGCCACCTCGTGCCTGGGGTCGAGCAGTACATC. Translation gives CASSHLVPGVEQYI.

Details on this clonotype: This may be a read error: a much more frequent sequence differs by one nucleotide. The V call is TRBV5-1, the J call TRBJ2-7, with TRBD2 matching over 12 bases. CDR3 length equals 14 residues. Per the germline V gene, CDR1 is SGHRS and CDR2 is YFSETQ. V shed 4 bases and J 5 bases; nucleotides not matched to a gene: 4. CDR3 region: CASSQGLAGNEQYF. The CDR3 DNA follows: TGCGCCAGCAGCCAAGGACTAGCGGGAAACGAGCAGTACTTC. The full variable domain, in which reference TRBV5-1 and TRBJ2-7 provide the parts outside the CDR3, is KAGVTQTPRYLIKTRGQQVTLSCSPISGHRSVSWYQQTPGQGLQFLFEYFSETQRNKGNFPGRFSGRQFSNSRSEMNVSTLELGDSALYLCASSQGLAGNEQYFGPGTRLTVT.

The CDR3 is CASSDWGSRFF. In nucleotides, the CDR3 is TGTGCCAGCAGCGACTGGGGATCAAGGTTCTTC. The V call is TRBV7-2, the J call TRBJ2-1, with D uncertain. The V gene's germline CDR1 is SGHTA and CDR2 FQGNSA. The V gene lost 5 bases and the J gene lost 15 bases, with 14 bases spanning the gap. CDR3 length: 11 residues.

The CDR3 DNA follows: TGCGCCAGCAGCCAAGTACATGGGTCCGAAGCTTTCTTT. Amino acid sequence: CASSQVHGSEAFF. This sequence joins TRBV4-3 and TRBJ1-1; D is uncertain. V dropped 1 base and J dropped 8 bases, with 11 bases sitting between them. Per germline, CDR1 LGHNA and CDR2 YSLEER. The CDR3 is 13 amino acids.

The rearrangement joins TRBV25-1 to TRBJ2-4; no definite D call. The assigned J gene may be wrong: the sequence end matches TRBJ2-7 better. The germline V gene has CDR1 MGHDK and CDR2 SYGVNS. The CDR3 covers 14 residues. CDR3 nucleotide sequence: TGTGCCAGCAGTGAACCGTTAGACCCCTCCGAGCAGTACTTC. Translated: CASSEPLDPSEQYF.

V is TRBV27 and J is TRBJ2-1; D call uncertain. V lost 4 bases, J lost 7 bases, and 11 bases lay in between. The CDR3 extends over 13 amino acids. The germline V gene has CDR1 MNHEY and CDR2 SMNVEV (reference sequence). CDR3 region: CASSSAVRNEQFF. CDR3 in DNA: TGTGCCAGCAGTTCCGCCGTCCGGAATGAGCAGTTCTTC.

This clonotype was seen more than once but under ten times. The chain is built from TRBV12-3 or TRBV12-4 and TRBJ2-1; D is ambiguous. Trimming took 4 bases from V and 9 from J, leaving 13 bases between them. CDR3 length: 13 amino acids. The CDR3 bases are TGTGCCAGCAGTTCCCCCCTAGGGCTTGAGCAGTTCTTC. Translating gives CASSSPLGLEQFF.

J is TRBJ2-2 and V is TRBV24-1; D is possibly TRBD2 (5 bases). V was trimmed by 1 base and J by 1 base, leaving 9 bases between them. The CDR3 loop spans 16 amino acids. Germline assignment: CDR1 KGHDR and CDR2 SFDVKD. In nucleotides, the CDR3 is TGTGCCACCAGTGATTTCAGAGGGCGGAACACCGGGGAGCTGTTTTTT. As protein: CATSDFRGRNTGELFF.

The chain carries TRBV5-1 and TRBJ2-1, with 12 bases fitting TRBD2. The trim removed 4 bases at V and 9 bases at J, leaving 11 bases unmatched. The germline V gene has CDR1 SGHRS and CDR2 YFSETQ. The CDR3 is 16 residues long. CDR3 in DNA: TGCGCCAGCAGCCTCGGACTAGCGGGACTGTGGGGTGAGCAGTTCTTC. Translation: CASSLGLAGLWGEQFF.

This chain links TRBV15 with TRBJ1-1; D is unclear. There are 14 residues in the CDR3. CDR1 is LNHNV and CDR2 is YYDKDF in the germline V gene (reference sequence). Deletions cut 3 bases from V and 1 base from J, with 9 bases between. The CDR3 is CATSRNNKNTEAFF. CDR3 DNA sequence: TGTGCCACCAGCAGGAATAACAAGAACACTGAAGCTTTCTTT. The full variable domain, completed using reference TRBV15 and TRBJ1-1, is DAMVIQNPRYQVTQFGKPVTLSCSQTLNHNVMYWYQQKSSQAPKLLFHYYDKDFNNEADTPDNFQSRRPNTSFCFLDIRSPGLGDTAMYLCATSRNNKNTEAFFGQGTRLTVV.

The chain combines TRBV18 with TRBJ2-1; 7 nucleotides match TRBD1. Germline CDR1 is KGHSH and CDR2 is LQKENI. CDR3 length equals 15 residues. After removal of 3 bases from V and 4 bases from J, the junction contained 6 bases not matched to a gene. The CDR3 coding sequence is TGTGCCAGCTCACCCGGACAGGCGGGTTACAATGAGCAGTTCTTC. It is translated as CASSPGQAGYNEQFF.

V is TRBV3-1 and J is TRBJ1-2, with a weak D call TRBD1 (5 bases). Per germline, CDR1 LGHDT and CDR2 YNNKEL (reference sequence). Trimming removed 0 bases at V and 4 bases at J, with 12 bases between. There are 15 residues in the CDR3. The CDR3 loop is CASSQDDEGRYGYTF. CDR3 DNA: TGTGCCAGCAGCCAAGATGACGAGGGGCGCTATGGCTACACCTTC.